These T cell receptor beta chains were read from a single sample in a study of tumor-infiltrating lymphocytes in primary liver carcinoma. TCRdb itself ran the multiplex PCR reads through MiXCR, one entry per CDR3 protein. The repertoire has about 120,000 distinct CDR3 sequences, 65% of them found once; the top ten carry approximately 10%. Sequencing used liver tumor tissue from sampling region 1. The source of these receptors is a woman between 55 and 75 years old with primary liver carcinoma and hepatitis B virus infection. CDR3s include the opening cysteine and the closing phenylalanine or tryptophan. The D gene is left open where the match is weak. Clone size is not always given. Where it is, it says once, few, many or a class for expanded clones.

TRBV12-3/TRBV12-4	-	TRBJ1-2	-	CPSSFGQLNGYTF	TGTCCCAGTAGTTTCGGGCAGCTCAATGGCTACACCTTC
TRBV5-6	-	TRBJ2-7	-	CASSLPSVRGLYEQYF	TGTGCAAGCAGCCTCCCTAGCGTGAGAGGGTTATACGAGCAGTACTTC
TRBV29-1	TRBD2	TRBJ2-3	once	CSVTGLAGGIDTQYF	TGCAGTGTCACGGGACTAGCGGGGGGCATAGATACGCAGTATTTT
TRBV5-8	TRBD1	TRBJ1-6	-	CASSWTGGPNSPLHF	TGTGCCAGCAGCTGGACAGGGGGCCCTAATTCACCCCTCCACTTT
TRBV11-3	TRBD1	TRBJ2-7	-	CATGPGTGGNYEQYF	TGTGCCACCGGTCCCGGGACAGGGGGCAACTACGAGCAGTACTTC
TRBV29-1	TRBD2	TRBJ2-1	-	CISSLAGGGNEQFF	TGCATCTCTTCCCTAGCGGGAGGGGGCAATGAGCAGTTCTTC
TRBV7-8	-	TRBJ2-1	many	CASSLEPKQFF	TGTGCCAGCAGCTTAGAGCCAAAGCAGTTCTTC
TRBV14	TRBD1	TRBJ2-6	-	CASSQVGTGSGANFLTF	TGTGCCAGCAGCCAAGTAGGGACAGGGTCTGGGGCCAACTTCCTGACTTTC
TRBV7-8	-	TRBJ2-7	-	CAGCEGGIPISYEQYF	TGTGCCGGCTGTGAAGGGGGGATCCCGATCTCCTACGAGCAGTACTTC
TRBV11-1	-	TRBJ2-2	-	CASGSPLADTGEPFF	TGTGCCAGCGGAAGCCCATTAGCAGACACCGGGGAGCCGTTTTTT
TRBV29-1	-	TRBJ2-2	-	CNVAQGFYSGELFF	TGCAACGTTGCACAGGGTTTTTATTCCGGGGAGCTGTTTTTT
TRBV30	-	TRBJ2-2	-	CAWSVNGILGRPPRANTGELFF	TGTGCCTGGAGTGTAAATGGGATCCTGGGACGTCCCCCTAGGGCGAACACCGGGGAGCTGTTTTTT
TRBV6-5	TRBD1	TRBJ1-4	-	CVSSYTGGSSEKLFF	TGTGTCAGCAGCTATACAGGGGGCTCGAGTGAAAAACTGTTTTTT
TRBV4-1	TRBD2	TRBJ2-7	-	CASSNPSGSSGRSYEQYF	TGCGCCAGCAGCAATCCAAGTGGTAGTAGCGGGAGATCCTACGAGCAGTACTTC
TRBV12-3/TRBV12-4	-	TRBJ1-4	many	CASSSRGYRSNEKLFF	TGTGCCAGCAGTTCCAGAGGGTACAGGAGCAATGAAAAACTGTTTTTT
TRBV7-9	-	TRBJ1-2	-	CASSLEVPGYDYTF	TGTGCCAGCAGCCTAGAAGTGCCTGGGTATGACTACACCTTC
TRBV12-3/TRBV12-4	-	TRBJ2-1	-	CASSLVQDGGDEQLF	TGTGCCAGCAGTTTAGTACAGGATGGGGGCGATGAGCAGTTATTC
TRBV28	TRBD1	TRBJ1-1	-	CVSRPGGRLLMNTEAFF	TGTGTCAGCAGGCCAGGGGGCCGTTTGCTGATGAACACTGAAGCTTTCTTT
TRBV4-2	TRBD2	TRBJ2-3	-	CASSQDMAGAADAQYF	TGTGCCAGCAGCCAAGATATGGCGGGAGCGGCAGATGCGCAGTATTTT
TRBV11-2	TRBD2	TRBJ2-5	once	CVRSHGLGETQYF	TGTGTCAGGAGCCACGGACTAGGAGAGACCCAGTACTTC
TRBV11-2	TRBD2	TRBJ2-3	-	CVTSLGLAGPDTQYF	TGTGTCACCAGCCTTGGACTAGCGGGCCCAGATACGCAGTATTTT
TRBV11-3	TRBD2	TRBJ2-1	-	CGSSLGLAGDKEQFF	TGTGGCAGCAGCTTAGGTCTAGCGGGGGATAAGGAGCAGTTCTTC
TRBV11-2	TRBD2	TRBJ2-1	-	CASSRGLAGGPEDEQFF	TGTGCCAGCAGTAGGGGACTAGCGGGAGGGCCGGAGGATGAGCAGTTCTTC
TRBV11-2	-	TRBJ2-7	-	CASGVYLGSYKQYF	TGTGCCAGCGGCGTGTACCTAGGTAGCTACAAGCAGTACTTC
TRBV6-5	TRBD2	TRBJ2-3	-	CASRNSGSLNTLYF	TGTGCCAGCAGAAATAGCGGGAGCCTGAATACGCTGTATTTT
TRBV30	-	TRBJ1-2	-	CAWSTPYQGPNYGYTF	TGTGCCTGGAGTACCCCATACCAGGGACCGAACTATGGCTACACCTTC
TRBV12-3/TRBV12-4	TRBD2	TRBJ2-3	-	CASSLAAGYTDTQYF	TGTGCCAGCAGTTTAGCAGCGGGGTACACAGATACGCAGTATTTT
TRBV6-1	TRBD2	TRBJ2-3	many	CATSRGGTSGSGDTQYF	TGTGCCACGAGTAGGGGAGGAACTAGCGGGAGTGGAGATACGCAGTATTTT
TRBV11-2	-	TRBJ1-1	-	CATSSFPYTEAFF	TGTGCCACCAGCTCGTTCCCTTACACTGAAGCTTTCTTC
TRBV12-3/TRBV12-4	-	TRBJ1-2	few	CASSLGGGDHYGYTF	TGTGCCAGCAGTTTAGGTGGAGGGGATCACTATGGCTACACCTTC
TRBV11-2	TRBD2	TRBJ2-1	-	CASSMGLAVHNEQFF	TGTGCTAGCAGCATGGGACTAGCGGTACACAATGAGCAGTTCTTC
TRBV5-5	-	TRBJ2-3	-	CASRTRGGSTDTQYF	TGTGCCAGCAGAACCCGAGGGGGAAGCACAGATACGCAGTATTTT
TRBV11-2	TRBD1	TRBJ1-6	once	CASSWVGGGDSPLHF	TGTGCCAGCAGCTGGGTAGGGGGCGGGGATTCACCCCTCCACTTT
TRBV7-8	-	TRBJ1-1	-	CASSMATMNTEVFF	TGTGCCAGCAGTATGGCCACGATGAACACTGAAGTTTTCTTT
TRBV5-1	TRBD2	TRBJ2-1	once	CASSLVLAGNNGQFF	TGCGCCAGCAGCTTGGTTCTAGCGGGGAATAATGGGCAGTTCTTC
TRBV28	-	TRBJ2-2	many	CASSLGGEDTGELFF	TGTGCCAGCAGTTTAGGAGGGGAGGACACCGGGGAGCTGTTTTTT
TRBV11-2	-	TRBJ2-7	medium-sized	CASSRLTQGEVYEQYF	TGTGCCAGCAGCCGACTAACACAGGGTGAGGTCTACGAGCAGTACTTC